This TCR beta chain was captured in a study of T cell changes during pregnancy in multiple sclerosis. Looked up from germline, CDR1 is SGHRS and CDR2 is YFSETQ. V trimming: 3 bases; J trimming: 10 bases; junction bases outside the gene matches: 18. The CDR3 is made up of 16 amino acids. Produced via immunoSEQ multiplex PCR; TCRdb's table is partial and in-frame only. The table includes tens of thousands of clones, about nine tenths detected once. The source material was peripheral blood, sampled in the third trimester of pregnancy. The chain uses TRBV5-1 and TRBJ1-1, with TRBD1 matching over 7 bases. This sequence originates from a female donor in good health, enrolled as a control in a pregnancy study. CDR3 nucleotide sequence: TGCGCCAGCAGCTCCCAACGACAGGGTATGATGATGGGAGCTTTCTTT. Protein sequence: CASSSQRQGMMMGAFF.